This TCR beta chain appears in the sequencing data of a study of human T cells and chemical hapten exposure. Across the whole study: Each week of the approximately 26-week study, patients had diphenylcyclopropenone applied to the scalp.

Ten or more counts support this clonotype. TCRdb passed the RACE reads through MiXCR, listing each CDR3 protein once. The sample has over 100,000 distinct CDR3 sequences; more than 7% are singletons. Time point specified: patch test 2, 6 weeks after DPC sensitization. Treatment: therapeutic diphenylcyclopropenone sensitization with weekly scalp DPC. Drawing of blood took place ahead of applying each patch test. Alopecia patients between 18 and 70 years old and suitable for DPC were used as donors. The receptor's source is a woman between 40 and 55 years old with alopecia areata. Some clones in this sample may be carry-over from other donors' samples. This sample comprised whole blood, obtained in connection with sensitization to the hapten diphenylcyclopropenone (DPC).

CDR3 protein: CASLSGTGGVEQFF. CDR3 in DNA: TGTGCCAGCTTAAGCGGGACAGGGGGCGTTGAGCAGTTCTTC. The V call is TRBV7-2, the J call TRBJ2-1, with TRBD1 identical over 12 bases. CDR1 and CDR2 (germline): SGHTA, FQGNSA. Trimming cost V 8 bases and J 9 bases; bases outside gene matches: 8. The CDR3 extends over 14 amino acids. The complete variable domain, with remaining parts taken from reference TRBV7-2 and TRBJ2-1, reads GAGVSQSPSNKVTEKGKDVELRCDPISGHTALYWYRQSLGQGLEFLIYFQGNSAPDKSGLPSDRFSAERTGGSVSTLTIQRTQQEDSAVYLCASLSGTGGVEQFFGPGTRLTVL.